What follows are 20 T cell receptor beta chains derived from one specimen sequenced in a study of PD-L1 blockade in urothelial cancer. Here immunoSEQ multiplex PCR was the method, and the copy in TCRdb shows in-frame clones only, minus some. The repertoire includes about 130,000 clones, about 83% of them detected once, and 2.4% sits in the top ten. Time point here: peripheral blood 6 weeks after treatment start. Sequences were derived from PBMCs, sampled around atezolizumab (anti-PD-L1) treatment. The receptors were gathered from a man between 45 and 60 years old with urothelial cancer.

The rearrangement joins TRBV11-3 to TRBJ2-1; 7 bases map to TRBD2. This CDR3 spans 15 amino acids. V shed 4 bases, J shed 4 bases, and the junction held 7 bases outside the gene matches. Germline V gives CDR1 SGHNT, CDR2 YENEEA. Here the CDR3 DNA reads TGTGCCAGCAGCTCCGCGGGAGAGATGTACAATGAGCAGTTCTTC. Amino acid sequence: CASSSAGEMYNEQFF.

This chain links TRBV6-4 with TRBJ2-1; no firm D call. Trimming shortened V by 0 bases and J by 7 bases, and 10 bases separated the two germline ends. Germline CDR1 reads MRHNA; CDR2 reads SNTAGT. The CDR3 has 14 residues. In DNA, the CDR3 is TGTGCCAGCAGTGACTCGATACTAACTAATGAGCAGTTCTTC. Translation gives CASSDSILTNEQFF.

J is TRBJ2-7 and V is TRBV19, with 12 bases identical to TRBD1. This CDR3 is built from 12 residues. The germline CDR1 and CDR2 sequences are LNHDA and SQIVND (reference sequence). V trimming: 10 bases; J trimming: 6 bases; junction bases outside the gene matches: 4. The CDR3 protein is CATRDRGLEQYF. The CDR3 nucleotides are TGTGCCACCCGGGACAGGGGGCTCGAGCAGTACTTC.

This clone appeared a few times. This chain uses TRBV21-1 with TRBJ1-5; TRBD1 is the table's D call and was not checked against the DNA. TRBV21-1 is noted as a pseudogene. CDR3 length: 15 residues. The CDR3 here is CASSNYRDRNQPQHF. The CDR3 nucleotides are TGTGCCAGCAGCAACTACAGGGACCGGAATCAGCCCCAGCATTTT.

The count of this clone is one. This CDR3 reads CASSYSWHANTGELFF. The CDR3 DNA reads as TGTGCCAGCAGTTACTCATGGCACGCGAACACCGGGGAGCTGTTTTTT. The chain combines TRBV6-6 with TRBJ2-2; D is undetermined. Trimming shortened V by 0 bases and J by 0 bases, and 8 bases separated the two germline ends. The germline CDR1 and CDR2 sequences are MNHNY and SVGAGI (reference sequence). The CDR3 contains 16 residues.

The chain has TRBV28 and TRBJ2-7, with 10 positions matching TRBD1. Germline values: CDR1 MDHEN, CDR2 SYDVKM. The trim removed 5 bases at V and 6 bases at J, leaving 7 bases unmatched. The CDR3 is 14 amino acids. DNA for the CDR3: TGTGCCAGCAGTCCCGGGACAGGGGCCGGCGAGCAGTACTTC. Translated: CASSPGTGAGEQYF.

The chain couples TRBV11-2 to TRBJ2-3; 10 bases are shared with TRBD2. Germline V gene sequence: CDR1 SGHAT, CDR2 FQNNGV. J was trimmed by 4 bases and V by 3 bases; bases with no gene match: 7. This CDR3 contains 16 residues. The CDR3 DNA follows: TGTGCCAGCAGCTTGACTAGCGGGCTAAACGCAGATACGCAGTATTTT. It encodes CASSLTSGLNADTQYF.

The rearrangement joins TRBV18 to TRBJ2-5, with 11 bases identical to TRBD1. The CDR3 contains 14 residues. Germline V lookup: CDR1 KGHSH, CDR2 LQKENI. Germline trimming cut 5 bases from V and 6 bases from J; bases unmatched to any gene: 5. The CDR3 region is CASSLGQGVQTQYF. The CDR3, as DNA: TGTGCCAGCTCATTGGGACAGGGGGTTCAGACCCAGTACTTC.

This clone was picked up one time. For the CDR3, the DNA is TGTGCCAGTAGTATAGCTAGGACTAGAGGATGGAACACCGGGGAGCTGTTTTTT. Translating gives CASSIARTRGWNTGELFF. The chain employs TRBV19 and TRBJ2-2; 7 bases are a match to TRBD2. CDR1 is LNHDA, CDR2 SQIVND, per germline (reference sequence). The length of the CDR3 is 18 residues. The J segment lost 1 base and the V segment lost 1 base, leaving 9 bases of the junction unmatched.

This chain connects TRBV27 to TRBJ2-3; TRBD1 matches 7 bases. This CDR3 spans 14 amino acids. CDR1 is MNHEY, CDR2 SMNVEV, per germline (reference sequence). V dropped 6 bases and J dropped 9; count of bases not matched to a gene: 12. As DNA, the CDR3 is TGTGCCAGCAGGCGATCACTTGGGACAGCAACGCAGTATTTT. It codes for CASRRSLGTATQYF.

The rearrangement links TRBV19 to TRBJ1-1, with D tentatively TRBD1 (5 bases). This CDR3 is 13 amino acids long. Trimming took off 6 bases at V and 5 bases at J, with 13 bases between the two ends. Germline V gives CDR1 LNHDA, CDR2 SQIVND (reference sequence). The chain's CDR3 is CASRRAGETEAFF. CDR3 sequence (DNA): TGTGCCAGTAGGCGTGCGGGGGAGACTGAAGCTTTCTTT. The full variable domain, its missing parts supplied by reference TRBV19 and TRBJ1-1, is DGGITQSPKYLFRKEGQNVTLSCEQNLNHDAMYWYRQDPGQGLRLIYYSQIVNDFQKGDIAEGYSVSREKKESFPLTVTSAQKNPTAFYLCASRRAGETEAFFGQGTRLTVV.

The V gene is TRBV28, the J gene TRBJ1-2; 8 bases match TRBD1. The ends lost 10 bases at V and 2 bases at J; junction bases unmatched: 6. The CDR3 totals 13 residues. Germline CDR1 MDHEN, CDR2 SYDVKM. The CDR3 here is CATPGQANYGYTF. DNA for the CDR3: TGTGCCACCCCGGGACAGGCGAACTATGGCTACACCTTC.

This rearrangement joins TRBV7-3 to TRBJ2-3; TRBD2 agrees at 10 bases. Germline V gene lookup returns CDR1 SGHTA and CDR2 FQGTGA. The length of the CDR3 is 14 residues. J was trimmed by 5 bases and V by 2 bases; bases with no gene match: 1. For the CDR3, the DNA is TGTGCCAGCAGCTTAGGGACTAGCGTAGATACGCAGTATTTT. Translated, it gives CASSLGTSVDTQYF.

The chain has TRBV4-1 and TRBJ1-1; 11 bases map to TRBD1. V lost 3 bases to trimming and J lost 5 bases; unmatched junction nucleotides: 8. The CDR3 is made up of 16 amino acids. Germline lookup yields CDR1 MGHRA and CDR2 YSYEKL. CDR3 loop: CASSHRDRGEDTEAFF. DNA of the CDR3: TGCGCCAGCAGCCATCGGGACAGGGGGGAGGATACTGAAGCTTTCTTT.

This clone was seen a single time. The genes are TRBV28 and TRBJ2-3; 8 bases agree with TRBD1. The CDR3 sequence is 16 residues long. Germline V CDR1 and CDR2: MDHEN, SYDVKM. J lost 8 bases, V lost 6 bases, and 16 bases had no gene match. The CDR3 region is CASSRQGWGAVSTQYF. DNA of the CDR3: TGTGCCAGCAGCCGACAGGGGTGGGGGGCAGTTTCTACGCAGTATTTT.

The chain uses TRBV9 and TRBJ2-1, with 9 bases identical to TRBD2. Germline lookup yields CDR1 SGDLS and CDR2 YYNGEE. This CDR3 contains 16 residues. V was clipped by 0 bases and J by 2 bases; unmatched bases: 3. CDR3 bases: TGTGCCAGCAGCGTAGCGGCGGGAGGGGCCTACAATGAGCAGTTCTTC. It specifies CASSVAAGGAYNEQFF. Drawing the rest from reference TRBV9 and TRBJ2-1, the complete variable domain is DSGVTQTPKHLITATGQRVTLRCSPRSGDLSVYWYQQSLDQGLQFLIQYYNGEERAKGNILERFSAQQFPDLHSELNLSSLELGDSALYFCASSVAAGGAYNEQFFGPGTRLTVL.

DNA for the CDR3: TGCGCCAGCAGCTTGGATGGCCAGTTAAGTGGAAACACCATATATTTT. It yields the protein CASSLDGQLSGNTIYF. V is TRBV5-1 and J is TRBJ1-3; D call uncertain. The CDR3 has 16 residues. CDR1 SGHRS and CDR2 YFSETQ come from the germline V gene. Trimming took 0 bases from V and 3 from J, leaving 13 bases between them.

V gene TRBV5-1 combines with J gene TRBJ1-5; D is possibly TRBD1 (6 bases). CDR1 SGHRS and CDR2 YFSETQ come from the germline V gene. The CDR3 has 14 amino acids. V shed 0 bases and J shed 7 bases, with 11 bases lying between them. The CDR3 DNA reads as TGCGCCAGCAGCTTGGGGCAGGGGATCCAGCCCCAGCATTTT. Its translation is CASSLGQGIQPQHF.

The gene calls are TRBV7-9 and TRBJ2-2; 8 bases agree with TRBD1. V gave up 0 bases and J gave up 1 base; unmatched junction bases: 4. The CDR3 sequence is 17 residues long. CDR1 is SEHNR, CDR2 FQNEAQ, per germline (reference sequence). The CDR3 coding sequence is TGTGCCAGCAGCTTAGCGGCGGGGACAGGGAACACCGGGGAGCTGTTTTTT. As protein: CASSLAAGTGNTGELFF.

Only one count was recorded for this clone. This rearrangement joins TRBV9 to TRBJ2-1; 8 bases fit TRBD2. The CDR3 loop spans 15 amino acids. The germline V gene encodes CDR1 SGDLS and CDR2 YYNGEE. The V gene end was trimmed by 3 bases and the J gene end by 5 bases; junction bases not matched to a gene: 7. The CDR3 here is CASSAPTSGNNEQFF. The CDR3 nucleotides are TGTGCCAGCAGCGCTCCCACTAGCGGAAACAATGAGCAGTTCTTC.